Included here is one T cell receptor beta chain sequence, with context. The junction departs from the called germline gene at one end, perhaps through a read error. Methods used by the authors: Counts of nucleated cells, estimated from reference gene primer amplification, were obtained. The method was immunoSEQ multiplex PCR; TCRdb's version includes in-frame clones alone and lacks a portion of them. The V and J calls and clone size are taken from that table; D and trimming were inferred from the DNA. This sample has about half a million clones, with approximately 85% found just once. This sample is drawn from a study of blood T cell repertoires in COVID-19. Study at large: Collection of acute and convalescent COVID-19 samples took place in the United States, Italy and Spain. Sample material is recorded as cDNA or gDNA derived from T cells, B-cell-depleted T cells, or PBMCs.

The sequenced material came from peripheral blood. The sequence derives from a human donor in a cohort sampled during active COVID-19.

CDR3 sequence: CASLRTGWNPEAFF. The CDR3 DNA sequence: TGTGCCAGCCTACGGACAGGATGGAACCCTGAAGCTTTCTTT. The chain employs TRBV25-1 and TRBJ1-1, with 7 bases matching TRBD1. This CDR3 spans 14 amino acids. Germline CDR1 MGHDK, CDR2 SYGVNS.